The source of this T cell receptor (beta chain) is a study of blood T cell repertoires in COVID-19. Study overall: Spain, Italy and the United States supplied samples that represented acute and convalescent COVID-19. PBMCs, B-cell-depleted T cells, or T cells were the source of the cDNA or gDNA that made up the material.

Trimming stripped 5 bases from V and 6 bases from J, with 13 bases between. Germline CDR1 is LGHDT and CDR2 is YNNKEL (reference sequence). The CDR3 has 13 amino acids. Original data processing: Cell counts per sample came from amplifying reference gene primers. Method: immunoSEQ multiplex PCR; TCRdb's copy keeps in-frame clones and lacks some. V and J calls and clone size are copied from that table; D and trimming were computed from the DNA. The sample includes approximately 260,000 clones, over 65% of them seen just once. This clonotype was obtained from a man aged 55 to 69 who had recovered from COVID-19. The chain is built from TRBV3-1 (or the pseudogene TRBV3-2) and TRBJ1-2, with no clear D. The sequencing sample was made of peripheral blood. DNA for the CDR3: TGTGCCAGCAGCTCCGCACACGTCCATGGCTACACCTTC. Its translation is CASSSAHVHGYTF.